This T cell receptor (beta chain) was sequenced during a study of T cell responses to AZD1222 COVID-19 vaccine. Overall study results and limits: Baseline seropositivity occurred in only a handful of AZD1222 recipients. Spike-specific TCR breadth and depth went up after people got two AZD1222 doses. Sampled repertoires all dated from after the peak T cell response. Nearly half of spike-specific TCRs reportedly target variant regions that are unmutated in the B.1.351 and B.1.1.7 variants.

Germline V CDR1 and CDR2: SGDLS, YYNGEE. V gave up 0 bases and J gave up 4 bases; unmatched junction bases: 5. CDR3 length: 15 residues. About this clone itself: Its antigen is still unknown.

TCRdb's table, derived via immunoSEQ multiplex PCR, lists solely in-frame clones and lacks some. The sample lists about 160,000 clones; about 89% were seen once. Specimen: peripheral blood, collected on day 0 of AZD1222 vaccination. The chain couples TRBV9 to TRBJ1-2; 8 nucleotides align to TRBD1. The receptor was isolated from an adult in good health. CDR3 bases: TGTGCCAGCAGCGTAGCCGGGACAGGTGCCTATGGCTACACCTTC. Translation: CASSVAGTGAYGYTF.